These T cell receptor beta chains were read from a single sample in a study of CD8+ T cells in alopecia areata. Assay: immunoSEQ multiplex PCR; the TCRdb copy retains only in-frame clones and omits some. Seen here are fewer than 250,000 clones, around two fifths observed once, and the top ten hold over 2%. Sequences were derived from CD4+ T cells sorted from blood, sampled around week 37, from a patient treated with tofacitinib. The receptors were gathered from a human donor with alopecia areata. Both conserved end residues are part of each CDR3. Fields, in order: V gene, J gene, CDR3 protein.

v_call: TRBV5-1
j_call: TRBJ2-4
cdr3_aa: CASSLGTGGNIQYF

v_call: TRBV2
j_call: TRBJ2-3
cdr3_aa: CASSHPPLDTQYF

v_call: TRBV27
j_call: TRBJ2-7
cdr3_aa: CASSPSPGLGPYEQYF

v_call: TRBV5-1
j_call: TRBJ1-5
cdr3_aa: CASSLDGAGQPQHF

v_call: TRBV30
j_call: TRBJ2-3
cdr3_aa: CAWGQGGGTDTQYF

v_call: TRBV29-1
j_call: TRBJ2-7
cdr3_aa: CSVEEAGAFNEQYF

v_call: TRBV5-4
j_call: TRBJ2-3
cdr3_aa: CASSSLKSTDTQYF

v_call: TRBV30
j_call: TRBJ2-1
cdr3_aa: CAWSSAPGHNEQFF

v_call: TRBV7-6
j_call: TRBJ2-6
cdr3_aa: CASSLRTVSGANVLTF

v_call: TRBV18
j_call: TRBJ2-3
cdr3_aa: CASSPMAGTDTQYF

v_call: TRBV29-1
j_call: TRBJ1-2
cdr3_aa: CSVGGPGYTF

v_call: TRBV20-1
j_call: TRBJ1-2
cdr3_aa: CSQGGREGYTF

v_call: TRBV9
j_call: TRBJ1-2
cdr3_aa: CASSVGPGGQLYGYTF

v_call: TRBV6-1
j_call: TRBJ2-7
cdr3_aa: CASSLEGAYEQYF

v_call: TRBV7-7
j_call: TRBJ2-6
cdr3_aa: CASSPDRASTGANVLTF

v_call: TRBV2
j_call: TRBJ2-1
cdr3_aa: CASSATRQTYNEQFF

v_call: TRBV5-1
j_call: TRBJ2-6
cdr3_aa: CASSIDRAGANVLTF

v_call: TRBV2
j_call: TRBJ2-1
cdr3_aa: CASSEDGRTNNEQFF

v_call: TRBV5-1
j_call: TRBJ2-1
cdr3_aa: CASSTGTSGSNEQFF

v_call: TRBV6-5
j_call: TRBJ2-3
cdr3_aa: CASRPPGRVDTQYF

v_call: TRBV29-1
j_call: TRBJ2-5
cdr3_aa: CSADGQETQYF

v_call: TRBV20-1
j_call: TRBJ1-2
cdr3_aa: CSAPTGDGYTF

v_call: TRBV7-3
j_call: TRBJ2-1
cdr3_aa: CASSLSPPASGRGNNEQFF

v_call: TRBV9
j_call: TRBJ1-2
cdr3_aa: CASSVGDSNYGYTF

v_call: TRBV7-3
j_call: TRBJ2-3
cdr3_aa: CASSFGTSGRADTQYF

v_call: TRBV30
j_call: TRBJ2-7
cdr3_aa: CAWSVGTGGSYEQYF

v_call: TRBV7-2
j_call: TRBJ2-3
cdr3_aa: CASSRTGGLSSTDTQYF

v_call: TRBV5-1
j_call: TRBJ1-2
cdr3_aa: CASSNQGPNGYTF

v_call: TRBV5-1
j_call: TRBJ2-3
cdr3_aa: CATRLQGGPTDTQYF

v_call: TRBV9
j_call: TRBJ1-5
cdr3_aa: CASSVGTDNQPQHF

v_call: TRBV5-1
j_call: TRBJ2-7
cdr3_aa: CASSYRDGVSSYEQYF

v_call: TRBV6-6
j_call: TRBJ2-5
cdr3_aa: CASSYSMQTQYF

v_call: TRBV25-1
j_call: TRBJ2-7
cdr3_aa: CASSATGLAGAYEQYF

v_call: TRBV5-1
j_call: TRBJ2-5
cdr3_aa: CASSAPGVAGETQYF

v_call: TRBV5-1
j_call: TRBJ2-3
cdr3_aa: CASSWDSASTDTQYF

v_call: TRBV9
j_call: TRBJ1-5
cdr3_aa: CASSVGVGDHQPQHF

v_call: TRBV7-2
j_call: TRBJ1-2
cdr3_aa: CASSLGTEPGYTF

v_call: TRBV7-8
j_call: TRBJ1-5
cdr3_aa: CASSLALGQGNQPQHF

v_call: TRBV20-1
j_call: TRBJ1-3
cdr3_aa: CSARFGNTIYF

v_call: TRBV30
j_call: TRBJ1-3
cdr3_aa: CAWMGQISGNTIYF

v_call: TRBV7-2
j_call: TRBJ2-3
cdr3_aa: CASSFRDRGADTQYF

v_call: TRBV19
j_call: TRBJ1-2
cdr3_aa: CASRQPGSTNGYTF

v_call: TRBV5-1
j_call: TRBJ2-2
cdr3_aa: CASSLELAGVGTGELFF